The 24 T cell receptor beta chains reported below all come from one sample, sequenced in a study of read filtering for tumor transcriptome and immune sequencing (dated by TCRdb to between 2020 and 2021). Sequencing used an Illumina HiSeq 4000. TCR libraries were constructed from roughly 0.4 ug RNA using the Immunoverse kit, and molecular barcoded adaptors covering alpha/delta and beta/gamma chains were employed. TCRdb trimmed the raw reads at Q25, called clones with MiXCR and kept productive beta chains. CDR3 protein duplicates are merged, each entry listing the most common genes and DNA. A total of under 80,000 distinct CDR3 sequences appear in this sample, around 18% of them only once. Roughly 13% of the sample is taken by the ten largest. The sample was a population of CD138-negative cells sorted from bone marrow. Reading the label with the study, this specimen's cell subset or site is: bone marrow mononuclear cells depleted of CD138+ plasma/myeloma cells by negative magnetic selection. All receptors derive from a donor older than 35 with multiple myeloma.

This clonotype is labeled medium-sized. The chain is built from TRBV6-4 and TRBJ2-1; D not resolved. The CDR3 is 13 amino acids. V lost 2 bases, J lost 5 bases, and 7 bases lay in between. Germline CDR1 is MRHNA and CDR2 is SNTAGT. The CDR3 nucleotides read TGTGCCAGCAGTGACCGGCCGAACAATGAGCAGTTCTTC. Translating gives CASSDRPNNEQFF.

This clonotype was found many times. V is TRBV20-1 and J is TRBJ2-1, with 11 nucleotides matching TRBD2. CDR3 size: 14 residues. V shed 8 bases, J shed 2 bases, and the junction held 5 bases outside the gene matches. From germline, CDR1 is DFQATT and CDR2 SNEGSKA (reference sequence). CDR3 DNA: TGCAGTTCCCAGGGACTAGCGGCCTACAATGAGCAGTTCTTC. Amino acid sequence: CSSQGLAAYNEQFF.

This sequence joins TRBV20-1 and TRBJ1-5; D gene uncertain. Trimming left V 5 bases short and J 7 bases short, with 12 bases between. The CDR3 covers 12 residues. Germline CDR1 is DFQATT and CDR2 is SNEGSKA (reference sequence). CDR3 nucleotides: TGCAGTGCTGGGTGGGGTAACCAGCCCCAGCATTTT. The encoded protein is CSAGWGNQPQHF.

This clonotype was observed many times. The genes are TRBV6-2 or TRBV6-3 and TRBJ1-6; the match to TRBD1 covers 10 bases. The ends lost 5 bases at V and 7 bases at J; junction bases unmatched: 2. CDR3 length equals 14 residues. Germline-derived CDR1 and CDR2 are MNHEY and SVGEGT. The CDR3 DNA sequence: TGTGCCAGCAGTCGACAGGGGGCGAATTCACCCCTCCACTTT. Translating gives CASSRQGANSPLHF.

Notes on this clonotype: A much larger clonotype is one base distant, so this may be a read error. The rearrangement uses TRBV7-2 and TRBJ2-3; D remains ambiguous. Germline assignment: CDR1 SGHTA and CDR2 FQGNSA. The CDR3 sequence is 14 residues long. V was cut by 5 bases and J by 4 bases, with 13 bases left in between. The CDR3 bases are TGTGCCAGCAGCAGAGAACGCCGGGCAGATACGCAGTATTTT. Translation: CASSRERRADTQYF.

This clonotype has just a few counts. V and J are TRBV24-1 and TRBJ1-3, with 7 nucleotides matching TRBD1. Trimming removed 8 bases from V and 5 bases from J; junction bases left unmatched: 23. The CDR3 contains 19 residues. Germline CDR1 is KGHDR and CDR2 is SFDVKD. The CDR3 loop reads CATITQGQPEKGLRNTIYF. CDR3 nucleotide sequence: TGTGCCACCATCACACAGGGACAGCCCGAAAAGGGTCTTCGAAACACCATATATTTT.

About this clonotype itself: At one boundary the junction diverges from the germline segment, which might be a read error. This chain links TRBV7-7 with TRBJ2-1; tentative D call: TRBD2 (6 bases). The CDR3 extends over 14 amino acids. In germline, CDR1 is SSHAT, CDR2 FNYEAQ (reference sequence). The CDR3 is CASSRTAGGNERFF. The CDR3 DNA sequence: TGTGCTAGCAGCCGCACGGCTGGAGGGAATGAGCGGTTCTTT.

A note on this clonotype: Because the CDR3 is missing its conserved closing phenylalanine or tryptophan, this is likely a read error. The chain couples TRBV7-9 to TRBJ2-7; D is unresolved. Germline CDR1 and CDR2: SEHNR and FQNEAQ (reference sequence). The CDR3 length is 13 residues. The chain's CDR3 is CASSRTNSYAQYS. The CDR3 DNA follows: TGTGCCAGCAGTAGGACGAACTCCTACGCGCAGTACTCC.

To note about this clonotype: A read error may explain this, as a much larger clone is one base away. This sequence joins TRBV6-5 and TRBJ2-7; D might be TRBD1 (5 bases). Trimming shortened V by 2 bases and J by 3 bases, and 8 bases separated the two germline ends. The V gene's germline CDR1 is MNHEY and CDR2 SVGAGI. This CDR3 spans 13 amino acids. CDR3 protein: CASSYRGIYEQYF. In DNA form, the CDR3 reads TGTGCCAGCAGTTACAGGGGAATCTACGAGCAGTACTTC.

The chain is built from TRBV6-1 and TRBJ2-5; D tentatively reads TRBD1 or TRBD2 (5 bases each). V was trimmed by 7 bases and J by 3 bases, leaving 15 bases between them. The germline CDR1 and CDR2 sequences are MNHNS and SASEGT. This CDR3 comprises 14 residues. DNA of the CDR3: TGTGCCAGCACCTTAGGGACGTTTAAAGAGACCCAGTACTTC. It specifies CASTLGTFKETQYF.

This clonotype was counted a single time. The chain recombines TRBV2 with TRBJ2-1; no firm D call. This CDR3 is 14 amino acids long. Germline V gene lookup returns CDR1 SNHLY and CDR2 FYNNEI. V gave up 6 bases and J gave up 0 bases, with 9 bases separating them. CDR3 nucleotide sequence: TGTGCCAGCAGATACACCAGCTCCTACAATGAGCAGTTCTTC. Protein sequence: CASRYTSSYNEQFF. Filled out from reference TRBV2 and TRBJ2-1, the complete variable domain reads EPEVTQTPSHQVTQMGQEVILRCVPISNHLYFYWYRQILGQKVEFLVSFYNNEISEKSEIFDDQFSVERPDGSNFTLKIRSTKLEDSAMYFCASRYTSSYNEQFFGPGTRLTVL.

This clonotype came up many times. The chain recombines TRBV15 with TRBJ2-1; 7 bases match TRBD2. The germline V gene has CDR1 LNHNV and CDR2 YYDKDF (reference sequence). CDR3 size: 14 residues. J lost 6 bases, V lost 5 bases, and 7 bases had no gene match. As DNA, the CDR3 is TGTGCCACCAGCCCTAGCGGTCAGGGCAATGAGCAGTTCTTC. It translates to CATSPSGQGNEQFF.

This clonotype occurred many times. The chain recombines TRBV30 with TRBJ2-7; no firm D call. The germline CDR1 and CDR2 sequences are GTSNPN and SVGIG (reference sequence). V lost 3 bases and J lost 3, with 9 bases in between. The CDR3 contains 12 residues. CDR3: CAWSRQGYEQYF. The CDR3 coding sequence is TGTGCCTGGAGCAGACAAGGCTACGAGCAGTACTTC. Based on the CDR3 plus reference TRBV30 and TRBJ2-7, the full variable domain is SQTIHQWPATLVQPVGSPLSLECTVEGTSNPNLYWYRQAAGRGLQLLFYSVGIGQISSEVPQNLSASRPQDRQFILSSKKLLLSDSGFYLCAWSRQGYEQYFGPGTRLTVT.

This clonotype came up once. V gene TRBV27 combines with J gene TRBJ1-1, with a weak D call TRBD1 (6 bases). Germline V lookup: CDR1 MNHEY, CDR2 SMNVEV (reference sequence). The CDR3 length is 13 residues. The ends were cut back, 3 bases at V and 12 bases at J, with 17 bases in the middle. CDR3 sequence (DNA): TGTGCCAGCAGTTTCCCGGGGGCCCTCGGAACTTTCTTT. Protein: CASSFPGALGTFF.

This clonotype was found many times. The V call is TRBV11-3, the J call TRBJ1-1; unclear D gene. Germline values: CDR1 SGHNT, CDR2 YENEEA. V was pared by 0 bases and J by 3 bases, with 5 bases between. This CDR3 has 13 amino acids. CDR3 residues: CASSLDQYTEAFF. The CDR3 nucleotides are TGTGCCAGCAGCTTAGATCAATACACTGAAGCTTTCTTT.

This clonotype was detected many times. The V and J genes are TRBV5-6 and TRBJ2-2; no firm D call. V was pared by 2 bases and J by 1 base, with 6 bases between. CDR3 length equals 14 residues. From germline, CDR1 is SGHDT and CDR2 YYEEEE. The CDR3 loop is CASSLDGNTGELFF. The CDR3 region has the DNA TGTGCCAGCAGCTTAGACGGGAACACCGGGGAGCTGTTTTTT.

The V and J genes are TRBV7-2 and TRBJ1-1; D gene unclear. V was cut by 2 bases and J by 1 base, with 8 bases left in between. CDR1 and CDR2 from the germline V gene are SGHTA and FQGNSA. CDR3 length equals 14 residues. The CDR3 region is CASSLQSGNTEAFF. CDR3 bases: TGTGCCAGCAGCTTACAATCGGGGAACACTGAAGCTTTCTTT.

As for this clonotype: Since a much larger clone is just one base distant, this may be a read error. The gene calls are TRBV2 and TRBJ1-2; perhaps TRBD1 as D (5 bases). The CDR3 has 13 amino acids. CDR1 and CDR2 (germline): SNHLY, FYNNEI. The CDR3, as DNA: TGTGCCAGCAGTCCCCCAGGGTCAGATGGCCACACCTTC. Translation gives CASSPPGSDGHTF.

On this clonotype itself: This may be a read error, as it is one base from a much larger clone. The chain carries TRBV3-1 and TRBJ2-6, with D possibly being TRBD2 (6 bases). The CDR3 runs to 15 residues. CDR1 and CDR2 (germline): LGHDT, YNNKEL (reference sequence). This CDR3 reads CACSQDTGGSNVLTF. The DNA of the CDR3 is TGTGCCTGCAGCCAAGATACCGGGGGATCTAACGTCCTGACTTTC.

For this clonotype: This is likely an artifact of a read error, given a far larger clone one base away. The gene calls are TRBV7-3 and TRBJ2-1; 7 nucleotides align to TRBD1. Germline V gene data show CDR1 as SGHTA and CDR2 as FQGTGA. This CDR3 has 14 amino acids. This chain's CDR3 is CATSLEAGGNEQFF. CDR3 DNA sequence: TGTGCCACCAGCTTAGAAGCAGGGGGAAATGAGCAGTTCTTC.

Concerning this clonotype itself: Just one base apart from a much larger clone, this may be a read error. The J gene is TRBJ1-1, the V gene TRBV12-3 or TRBV12-4; weak D call: TRBD1 (5 bases). V lost 8 bases, J lost 4 bases, and 11 bases lay in between. The CDR3 totals 12 residues. The CDR3 is CASPRDFTEAFF. In DNA, the CDR3 is TGTGCCAGCCCAAGGGACTTCACTGAAGCTTTCTTT.

This clonotype was seen ten or more times. The chain couples TRBV3-1 to TRBJ1-1; a possible D gene is TRBD1 (6 bases). Germline V gene lookup returns CDR1 LGHDT and CDR2 YNNKEL (reference sequence). V dropped 2 bases and J dropped 2 bases, with 15 bases sitting between them. The CDR3 totals 16 residues. CDR3 DNA sequence: TGTGCCAGCAGCCAAAGGCAGGGGATCGGAAACACTGAAGCTTTCTTT. It encodes CASSQRQGIGNTEAFF.

This clonotype was picked up many times. The chain carries TRBV7-6 and TRBJ2-3, with D unresolved. This CDR3 contains 14 residues. Trimming shortened V by 1 base and J by 2 bases, and 7 bases separated the two germline ends. Germline V gene sequence: CDR1 SGHVS, CDR2 FNYEAQ. The chain's CDR3 is CASSLEGSTDTQYF. DNA of the CDR3: TGTGCCAGCAGCTTAGAGGGTTCCACAGATACGCAGTATTTT.

This clonotype appeared a few times. The genes are TRBV20-1 and TRBJ1-2; 9 nucleotides match TRBD1. The CDR3 covers 14 residues. V lost 6 bases to trimming and J lost 4 bases; unmatched junction nucleotides: 9. The V gene's germline CDR1 is DFQATT and CDR2 SNEGSKA (reference sequence). The CDR3 nucleotides are TGCAGTGCCAACTCCGGGACAGGGTCCTATGGCTACACCTTC. It encodes CSANSGTGSYGYTF.